This TCR beta chain was obtained from a study of cytomegalovirus exposure and HLA in healthy donors. This CDR3 has 15 residues. V shed 4 bases and J 4 bases; nucleotides not matched to a gene: 7. The germline gives CDR1 SGHNT, CDR2 YENEEA. The PCR had 60 Vbeta and 13 Jbeta primers. Data came from immunoSEQ multiplex PCR; TCRdb stores just in-frame clones and leaves some out. This table holds approximately 180,000 clones, 70% to 80% found once. Study results and limitations: Compared with the roughly 700-donor mean, an Asian-associated ancestry cluster reportedly had fewer N-insertions, according to a later analysis. There were 150 or so TCR beta chains listed as cytomegalovirus-associated. The likely origin of a cluster of highly shared sequence variants was a sequencing artifact.

Concerning this clone: Its target is unknown.

This TCR came from a male donor in good health and CMV-seronegative. The chain couples TRBV11-3 to TRBJ2-3; 8 bases fit TRBD2. Material for sequencing was PBMCs. The CDR3 reads CASSSGGSPPDTQYF. The CDR3 region has the DNA TGTGCCAGCAGCTCGGGGGGGAGCCCCCCAGATACGCAGTATTTT. Complete variable domain (other parts from reference TRBV11-3 and TRBJ2-3): EAGVVQSPRYKIIEKKQPVAFWCNPISGHNTLYWYLQNLGQGPELLIRYENEEAVDDSQLPKDRFSAERLKGVDSTLKIQPAELGDSAVYLCASSSGGSPPDTQYFGPGTRLTVL.